This TCR beta chain was sequenced for a study of cytomegalovirus exposure and HLA in healthy donors. Overall study results and limits: Productive rates of about 90% or about 30% were seen for most TCR beta V segments in an earlier analysis. Later analysis identified over 15,000 TCR beta sequences associated with HLA alleles, using a false discovery rate threshold of 0.05. Reportedly, HLA-A and HLA-B alleles of most subjects were accurately predicted from TCR beta.

The PCR employed 60 Vbeta primers together with 13 Jbeta primers. Method: immunoSEQ multiplex PCR; TCRdb's copy keeps in-frame clones and lacks some. There are roughly 86,000 clones in the sample; approximately 60% occur only once, and about a fifth lies in the top ten. CDR1 and CDR2 from the germline V gene are GTSNPN and SVGIG (reference sequence). The CDR3 contains 15 residues. Trimming left V 2 bases short and J 8 bases short, with 18 bases between. Remarks on this clone: Its antigen is unidentified.

The specimen was PBMCs. The sequence derives from a woman in her fifties or sixties in good health and CMV-seropositive. The rearrangement links TRBV30 to TRBJ1-4, with a tentative D call TRBD1 (6 bases). The CDR3 loop is CAWSFPDRFLEKLFF. As DNA, the CDR3 is TGTGCCTGGAGTTTCCCGGACAGATTTTTAGAAAAACTGTTTTTT. Full variable domain (outside the CDR3, taken from reference TRBV30 and TRBJ1-4): SQTIHQWPATLVQPVGSPLSLECTVEGTSNPNLYWYRQAAGRGLQLLFYSVGIGQISSEVPQNLSASRPQDRQFILSSKKLLLSDSGFYLCAWSFPDRFLEKLFFGSGTQLSVL.